Below are 18 T cell receptor beta chains sequenced from a single sample in a study of cytomegalovirus exposure and HLA in healthy donors. With 60 Vbeta and 13 Jbeta primers, the PCR was carried out. Profiled with immunoSEQ multiplex PCR; TCRdb holds only in-frame clones, not every one. The sample holds approximately 210,000 clones; around 81% are singletons and the top ten take roughly a tenth. The sequenced sample was PBMCs. These receptors all stem from a woman aged 45 to 65 in good health and CMV-seropositive.

V is TRBV5-8 and J is TRBJ2-7; 7 bases agree with TRBD1. Trimming took 2 bases from V and 7 from J; bases not matched to a gene: 15. Germline CDR1 SGHTS, CDR2 YDEGEE. The CDR3 totals 16 residues. CDR3 sequence: CASSFDRARLISEQYF. CDR3 nucleotide sequence: TGTGCCAGCAGCTTCGACAGGGCGAGACTAATAAGTGAGCAGTACTTC.

Here the CDR3 reads CASSSGRTLSGGYTF. CDR3 DNA: TGTGCCAGCAGCTCAGGGAGGACCCTAAGTGGGGGCTACACCTTC. V usage is TRBV7-8 and J usage is TRBJ1-2; D may be TRBD1 (5 bases). The V end lost 4 bases, the J end lost 8 bases, and 20 bases lay between the germline ends. CDR1 SGHVS and CDR2 FQNEAQ come from the germline V gene. The CDR3 spans 15 residues.

This clone was seen just once. V and J are TRBV6-6 and TRBJ1-3, with D perhaps matching TRBD1 (6 bases). The CDR3 spans 16 residues. Germline V gene data show CDR1 as MNHNY and CDR2 as SVGAGI (reference sequence). V dropped 2 bases and J dropped 0 bases, with 11 bases sitting between them. In DNA form, the CDR3 reads TGTGCCAGCAGTTACCTACAGGGCCGCTCTGGAAACACCATATATTTT. It codes for CASSYLQGRSGNTIYF.

The V gene is TRBV7-3, the J gene TRBJ1-1, with a possible D match to TRBD1 (5 bases). The CDR3 contains 13 residues. Trimming removed 5 bases from V and 1 base from J, with 8 bases in between. Per germline, CDR1 SGHTA and CDR2 FQGTGA. This CDR3 reads CASSRQKNTEAFF. The CDR3 DNA reads as TGTGCCAGCAGCCGACAGAAGAACACTGAAGCTTTCTTT.

CDR3 amino acids: CASSLSPGFSSYEQYF. The CDR3 nucleotides read TGTGCCAGCAGCCTTTCCCCGGGGTTCAGCTCCTACGAGCAGTACTTC. The genes are TRBV14 and TRBJ2-7; TRBD2 is a possible D gene (5 bases). Looked up from germline, CDR1 is SGHDN and CDR2 is FVKESK. V was cut by 4 bases and J by 0 bases, with 16 bases left in between. This CDR3 spans 16 amino acids.

This clone has just one count. The chain is built from TRBV6-1 and TRBJ1-2, with D possibly TRBD1 on 5 matching bases. The CDR3 has 13 amino acids. Trimming left V 3 bases short and J 8 bases short, with 13 bases between. The germline V gene has CDR1 MNHNS and CDR2 SASEGT. Here the CDR3 reads CASSEGPGIGYTF. CDR3 DNA: TGTGCCAGCAGTGAGGGTCCAGGGATCGGCTACACCTTC.

The V gene is TRBV5-1, the J gene TRBJ2-5; D is possibly TRBD2 (7 bases). The V end was cut by 4 bases, the J end by 5 bases, with 18 bases between. This CDR3 has 15 residues. Germline V gene data show CDR1 as SGHRS and CDR2 as YFSETQ. The CDR3 DNA follows: TGCGCCAGCAGCGGAGGGGGGGCCGGGACGGAGACCCAGTACTTC. It translates to CASSGGGAGTETQYF.

The chain carries TRBV2 and TRBJ1-4; D gene ambiguous. V was trimmed by 1 base and J by 0 bases, leaving 6 bases between them. Germline V gene lookup returns CDR1 SNHLY and CDR2 FYNNEI. This CDR3 is 15 amino acids long. CDR3 sequence: CASSEDLTTNEKLFF. The CDR3 DNA follows: TGTGCCAGCAGTGAAGATCTAACAACTAATGAAAAACTGTTTTTT.

This chain connects TRBV28 to TRBJ1-2; D remains ambiguous. V was trimmed by 6 bases and J by 4 bases, leaving 9 bases between them. The CDR3 runs 12 residues. Germline CDR1 and CDR2: MDHEN and SYDVKM. CDR3 nucleotides: TGTGCCAGCAGCCTCACTAGCTATGGCTACACCTTC. Translated, it gives CASSLTSYGYTF.

The genes are TRBV5-1 and TRBJ1-4; TRBD1 matches 8 bases. CDR3 length equals 15 residues. Germline V gene sequence: CDR1 SGHRS, CDR2 YFSETQ. V trimming: 5 bases; J trimming: 8 bases; junction bases outside the gene matches: 11. CDR3: CASRLAGGVGEKLFF. The CDR3 nucleotides are TGCGCCAGCAGATTAGCAGGGGGCGTCGGGGAAAAACTGTTTTTT.

The CDR3 nucleotides are TGTGCCAGCAGTCCCTCGGAGGGGAGCAATCAGCCCCAGCATTTT. Translated: CASSPSEGSNQPQHF. V gene TRBV28 combines with J gene TRBJ1-5, with a weak D call TRBD1 (5 bases). V was pared by 5 bases and J by 1 base, with 12 bases between. Germline lookup yields CDR1 MDHEN and CDR2 SYDVKM. The CDR3 is 15 amino acids.

This sequence joins TRBV6-5 and TRBJ2-3, with D tentatively TRBD1 (5 bases). The CDR3 extends over 15 amino acids. Germline loops: CDR1 MNHEY, CDR2 SVGAGI. V was trimmed by 2 bases and J by 1 base, leaving 10 bases between them. The CDR3 nucleotides are TGTGCCAGCAGTTACCAGGGTTTGGGCACAGATACGCAGTATTTT. This translates into CASSYQGLGTDTQYF.

This rearrangement joins TRBV29-1 to TRBJ1-2; D call uncertain. There are 15 residues in the CDR3. Trimming removed 0 bases at V and 1 base at J, with 12 bases between. Looked up from germline, CDR1 is SQVTM and CDR2 is ANQGSEA. CDR3 protein: CSVEDRRRGNYGYTF. DNA for the CDR3: TGCAGCGTTGAAGATCGTAGGCGGGGTAACTATGGCTACACCTTC.

The gene calls are TRBV30 and TRBJ1-4; D is unresolved. The germline V gene has CDR1 GTSNPN and CDR2 SVGIG (reference sequence). This CDR3 comprises 13 residues. The ends were cut back, 1 base at V and 4 bases at J, with 7 bases in the middle. For the CDR3, the DNA is TGTGCCTGGAGTGGGGCCTTTAATGAAAAACTGTTTTTT. This encodes CAWSGAFNEKLFF.

The CDR3 DNA is TGTGCCAGCAGCCAATCGGAAAGGGGACAAGAGACCCAGTACTTC. Protein sequence: CASSQSERGQETQYF. The chain employs TRBV16 and TRBJ2-5; a possible D gene is TRBD1 (5 bases). Germline CDR1 and CDR2: KGHSY and FQNENV. Trimming left V 0 bases short and J 2 bases short, with 10 bases between. This CDR3 is 15 amino acids long. Complete variable domain (other parts from reference TRBV16 and TRBJ2-5): GEEVAQTPKHLVRGEGQKAKLYCAPIKGHSYVFWYQQVLKNEFKFLISFQNENVFDETGMPKERFSAKCLPNSPCSLEIQATKLEDSAVYFCASSQSERGQETQYFGPGTRLLVL.

The CDR3 region is CASSYSPRGKNQPQHF. CDR3 in DNA: TGTGCCAGCAGTTACTCACCCAGGGGGAAGAATCAGCCCCAGCATTTT. The J gene is TRBJ1-5, the V gene TRBV6-5, with TRBD1 matching over 7 bases. The CDR3 spans 16 residues. Germline loops: CDR1 MNHEY, CDR2 SVGAGI. V lost 0 bases, J lost 4 bases, and 6 bases stayed unmatched.

V is TRBV7-2 and J is TRBJ1-5; tentatively, D is TRBD1 (6 bases). Germline V gene sequence: CDR1 SGHTA, CDR2 FQGNSA. Trimming shortened V by 5 bases and J by 6 bases, and 17 bases separated the two germline ends. This CDR3 spans 15 amino acids. The CDR3 region has the DNA TGTGCCAGCAGCCCCCGGGGGGCAGGCAGTCAGCCCCAGCATTTT. This translates into CASSPRGAGSQPQHF. Using reference TRBV7-2 and TRBJ1-5 for the parts outside the CDR3, the full variable domain is GAGVSQSPSNKVTEKGKDVELRCDPISGHTALYWYRQSLGQGLEFLIYFQGNSAPDKSGLPSDRFSAERTGGSVSTLTIQRTQQEDSAVYLCASSPRGAGSQPQHFGDGTRLSIL.

The rearrangement joins TRBV12-5 to TRBJ1-1, with TRBD1 matching over 8 bases. Looked up from germline, CDR1 is LGHNT and CDR2 is FRNRAP. With 2 bases clipped from V and 11 bases from J, the junction kept 4 bases outside the gene matches. The CDR3 is 12 residues long. The CDR3 is CASGLSGGLAFF. For the CDR3, the DNA is TGTGCTAGTGGTTTGTCAGGGGGCCTGGCTTTCTTT.